The clone carrying this TCR beta chain appeared many times. The target antigen is unknown. The CDR3 length is 15 residues. Deletions cut 2 bases from V and 4 bases from J, with 14 bases between. The V gene's germline CDR1 is SGHTA and CDR2 FQGNSA. From about 0.4 ug of RNA, a library with molecular barcoded alpha/delta and beta/gamma adaptors was made. TCRdb ran MiXCR on the reads and lists one entry per CDR3 protein. Here the sample spans around 41,000 distinct CDR3 sequences, approximately 10% being singletons. The sample is drawn from a study of read filtering for tumor transcriptome and immune sequencing. Study in general: Mean patient age was roughly 66 years, range roughly 47 to 90; 17 male, around 15 female. TCR-mapped reads were about 3.5 to 10.27 million with IR-seq versus about 75 to 1,400 with RNA-seq.

Overall study results and limits: RNA-seq captured clonotypes less deeply and reliably than IR-seq. The sorted CD138-negative fraction was a mixed bone marrow immune population, not purified T cells.

The chain employs TRBV7-2 and TRBJ1-2, with a weak D call TRBD1 (5 bases). The receptor comes from a donor aged 40 or over with multiple myeloma. Material: a population of CD138-negative cells sorted from bone marrow. The CDR3, as DNA: TGTGCCAGCAGCTTATCTCCAGGGTTAGGCTATGGCTACACCTTC. Residues: CASSLSPGLGYGYTF.